What follows are 4 T cell receptor beta chains derived from one specimen sequenced in a study of cytomegalovirus exposure and HLA in healthy donors. The study ran its PCR with 60 Vbeta and 13 Jbeta primers. The repertoire was sequenced with immunoSEQ multiplex PCR; TCRdb's copy has only in-frame clones and lacks some. The repertoire holds about 120,000 clones, with 83% as singletons. Material: PBMCs. The receptors were gathered from a middle-aged woman in good health and CMV-seropositive.

This chain joins TRBV19 and TRBJ2-7, with a weak D call TRBD2 (6 bases). Trimming shortened V by 4 bases and J by 7 bases, and 23 bases separated the two germline ends. Germline values: CDR1 LNHDA, CDR2 SQIVND (reference sequence). The CDR3 contains 16 residues. This CDR3 reads CASSTRGALAGGEQYF. The CDR3 bases are TGTGCCAGTAGTACGCGCGGGGCCCTAGCTGGGGGTGAGCAGTACTTC.

The chain combines TRBV18 with TRBJ1-2, with 7 bases that match TRBD1. The junction had 7 bases not matched to a gene; V was cut back by 3 bases and J by 0 bases. The CDR3 is 16 residues long. Germline V lookup: CDR1 KGHSH, CDR2 LQKENI. CDR3 in DNA: TGTGCCAGCTCACCTCTATTGGACAGGACTAACTATGGCTACACCTTC. Its translation: CASSPLLDRTNYGYTF.

The gene calls are TRBV6-5 and TRBJ2-7, with TRBD1 matching over 7 bases. Germline V gives CDR1 MNHEY, CDR2 SVGAGI. This CDR3 has 13 residues. The ends lost 5 bases at V and 5 bases at J; junction bases unmatched: 6. This CDR3 reads CASSEGGRDEQYF. The DNA for the CDR3 is TGTGCCAGCAGTGAAGGGGGCCGGGACGAGCAGTACTTC.

As for this clone: Other DNA sequences from this sample encode an identical CDR3 as well. The chain is built from TRBV25-1 and TRBJ2-2, with D unresolved. This CDR3 contains 12 residues. V shed 3 bases and J shed 8 bases, with 7 bases lying between them. Germline CDR1 and CDR2: MGHDK and SYGVNS. Written as DNA, the CDR3 is TGTGCCAGCAGTGACGGTCGAGGGGAGCTGTTTTTT. Its protein product is CASSDGRGELFF.